This T cell receptor (beta chain) was retrieved from a study of T cell clones after liver transplantation. Study details: In this trial, immunosuppression withdrawal was attempted within 2 years of liver transplant. Three of the eight recipients were HCV-positive; the rest had non-autoimmune, non-viral transplant indications.

TCRdb keeps only in-frame clones here, not all; method: immunoSEQ multiplex PCR. This table has 93,000 or so clones, roughly 80% appearing once. Notes on this clone: Its specificity is not known.

The V gene lost 3 bases and the J gene lost 3 bases, with 9 bases spanning the gap. The CDR3 length is 14 residues. Germline values: CDR1 MNHNS, CDR2 SASEGT. General study points: Post-transplant, graft-donor-reactive CD4 TCRbeta sequences in blood dropped significantly in most of the 8 subjects.

This sequence joins TRBV6-1 and TRBJ1-5; D not certain. The TCR sequence derives from a human patient who received a liver transplant. T cells may partly derive from the graft donor. The sample here was CD4+ T cells from blood, taken about 50 months after liver transplant. CDR3 loop: CASSDHSSNQPQHF. The DNA for the CDR3 is TGTGCCAGCAGTGACCACAGTTCCAATCAGCCCCAGCATTTT.